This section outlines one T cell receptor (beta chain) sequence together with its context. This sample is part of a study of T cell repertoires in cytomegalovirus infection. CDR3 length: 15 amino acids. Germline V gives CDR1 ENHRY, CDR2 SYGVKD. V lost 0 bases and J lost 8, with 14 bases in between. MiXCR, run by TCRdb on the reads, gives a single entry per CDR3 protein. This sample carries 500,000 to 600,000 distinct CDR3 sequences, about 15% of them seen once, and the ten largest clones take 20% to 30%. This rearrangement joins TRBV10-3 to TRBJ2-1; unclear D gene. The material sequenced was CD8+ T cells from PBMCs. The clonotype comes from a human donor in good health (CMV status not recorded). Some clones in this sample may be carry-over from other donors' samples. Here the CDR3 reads CAISESQPPSDEQFF. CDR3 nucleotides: TGTGCCATCAGTGAGTCCCAACCCCCCTCGGATGAGCAGTTCTTC.